This T cell receptor beta chain derives from a study of T cell responses to AZD1222 COVID-19 vaccine. Turning to this clone: The antigen remains unidentified.

This table comes from immunoSEQ multiplex PCR, and its TCRdb copy is limited to in-frame clones, with some not included. The repertoire holds approximately 100,000 clones, with roughly nine tenths as singletons. Study-wide results and caveats: Increases in Spike-specific TCR breadth and depth were seen after two AZD1222 doses. Clonal diversity may have been underestimated, and the donors were mostly white British, with more females than males. Vaccine-related CD4 TCRs covered spike, predominating at 160-218 and 743-854.

V was pared by 9 bases and J by 0 bases, with 7 bases between. Germline CDR1 is KGHDR and CDR2 is SFDVKD. The CDR3 has 13 residues. The gene calls are TRBV24-1 and TRBJ1-4, with unresolved D. The sample here was peripheral blood, taken on day 0 of AZD1222 vaccination. The receptor comes from an adult in good health. The CDR3 DNA is TGTGCCACCGGGGATGCAACTAATGAAAAACTGTTTTTT. This sequence encodes CATGDATNEKLFF.